The T cell receptor beta chain under discussion was sequenced for a study of a mutant IDH1 vaccine in newly diagnosed glioma. In regard to this clone: Its target is not known.

Repertoires were generated with immunoSEQ multiplex PCR, while TCRdb's copy carries only in-frame clones and drops some. The sample gives fewer than 40,000 clones, 84% of which show up once; less than 30% is in the top ten. Time point specified: week 47, end of study. Each vaccine dose was 300 ug of mutant IDH1 20-mer peptide, with topical imiquimod. Between the trimmed V and J ends, which lost 1 base and 5 bases, there was a span of 12 bases. CDR1 and CDR2 from the germline V gene are MDHEN and SYDVKM. The CDR3 is 15 residues long. This material consisted of PBMCs, taken from a glioma patient whose treatment included an IDH1 peptide vaccine. This chain joins TRBV28 and TRBJ2-1; no clear D gene. The sequence was obtained from a man younger than 45 with glioma. CDR3 sequence (DNA): TGTGCCAGCAGTTTATACCTTGTGGGGAACAATGAGCAGTTCTTC. Amino acid sequence: CASSLYLVGNNEQFF.